This paragraph reports one T cell receptor (beta chain). Its antigen is as yet unknown. The sample comes from a study of T cell repertoires in cytomegalovirus infection. Study background: CMV epitopes, recently identified HLA-C-restricted and well-studied HLA-B-restricted, were used. An indication of both CMV infection and matching HLA type came from public TCR beta signatures.

Study-wide results and limits: Summed public TCR beta family frequency identified CMV carriers bearing the relevant HLA. CMV-specific TCR beta clonotypes restricted by HLA-C dominated the ex vivo response.

Via MiXCR, TCRdb re-called the reads, giving one row per CDR3 protein. The sample includes some 800,000 distinct CDR3 sequences, approximately 30% of them seen just once. The clonotype was recovered from a human donor in good health (CMV status not recorded). Some clones in this sample may be carry-over from other donors' samples. The specimen was cultured CD8+ T cells from PBMCs, collected from culture after CMV antigen stimulation.

This CDR3 reads CASSQDGIPTGNTIYF. CDR3 coding DNA: TGCGCCAGCAGCCAAGATGGGATCCCGACGGGGAACACCATATATTTT. The chain uses TRBV4-3 and TRBJ1-3; D gene ambiguous. The germline V and J ends were trimmed by 0 bases and 7 bases, with 16 bases remaining between them. CDR1 and CDR2 (germline): LGHNA, YSLEER. The CDR3 loop spans 16 amino acids.